This T cell receptor beta chain came from a study of control samples from healthy donors and cancer patients. Germline loops: CDR1 MNHNY, CDR2 SVGAGI (reference sequence). This CDR3 region has 15 residues. Trimming removed 0 bases from V and 3 bases from J, with 8 bases in between. The method was immunoSEQ multiplex PCR; TCRdb's version includes in-frame clones alone and lacks a portion of them. The sample has 65,000 to 95,000 clones, about 88% seen once. The clonotype was recovered from a man between 50 and 59 years old in good health. Sequenced material: blood. The rearrangement uses TRBV6-6 and TRBJ1-4, with unresolved D. CDR3 bases: TGTGCCAGCAGTTACTCGGGAGCAGCTAATGAAAAACTGTTTTTT. Its protein is CASSYSGAANEKLFF.